A selection of T cell receptor beta chains follows, all from one sample in a study of blood T cell repertoires in COVID-19. Produced via immunoSEQ multiplex PCR; TCRdb's table is partial and in-frame only. Among tens of thousands of clones, roughly 83% were seen once, and the ten largest hold over 9.5%. The sequenced sample consisted of peripheral blood. The receptors derive from a human donor in a cohort sampled during active COVID-19. The CDR3 runs from the conserved cysteine through the conserved F or W. A D gene is named only where the DNA matches it firmly. Rows give clone size only sometimes, using once, few, many, or a class for an expanded clone.

CDR3nt: TGTGCCAGCAGTTACGGAGGAAGTACCTATGGCTACACCTTC
CDR3aa: CASSYGGSTYGYTF
v_gene: TRBV6-2/TRBV6-3
abundance: few
d_gene: NA
j_gene: TRBJ1-2

CDR3nt: TGTGCCAGCAGCCAAGGAAGCGGGGGGGCCTTCGCAGATACGCAGTATTTT
CDR3aa: CASSQGSGGAFADTQYF
v_gene: TRBV3-1/TRBV3-2
abundance: once
d_gene: TRBD2
j_gene: TRBJ2-3

CDR3nt: TGTGCCAGCAGGGGCTCAGCTCGGGGGTCAGAGACCCAGTACTTC
CDR3aa: CASRGSARGSETQYF
v_gene: TRBV2
abundance: NA
d_gene: NA
j_gene: TRBJ2-5

CDR3nt: TGTGCCAGCAGCTTTGGGACAGGGAGGTCCGGGGAGCTGTTTTTT
CDR3aa: CASSFGTGRSGELFF
v_gene: TRBV5-5
abundance: NA
d_gene: TRBD1
j_gene: TRBJ2-2

CDR3nt: TGCGCCAGCAGCCAAGATGAGAGAATGATTGGGAGTAATTCACCCCTCCACTTT
CDR3aa: CASSQDERMIGSNSPLHF
v_gene: TRBV4-3
abundance: NA
d_gene: NA
j_gene: TRBJ1-6

CDR3nt: TGTGCCAGCAGCCCTGGACAGGCTCGCTCTGGAAACACCATATATTTT
CDR3aa: CASSPGQARSGNTIYF
v_gene: TRBV7-9
abundance: few
d_gene: TRBD1
j_gene: TRBJ1-3

CDR3nt: TGTGCCAGCAGCGTAGTTGACAGGGGTCTAGTTGAGCAGTTCTTC
CDR3aa: CASSVVDRGLVEQFF
v_gene: TRBV9
abundance: NA
d_gene: TRBD1
j_gene: TRBJ2-1

CDR3nt: TGTGCCATCAGTAGGACAGGGGGCCGCTATGGCTACACCTTC
CDR3aa: CAISRTGGRYGYTF
v_gene: TRBV10-3
abundance: NA
d_gene: TRBD1
j_gene: TRBJ1-2

CDR3nt: TGTGCCAGCAGCCAAGGCTGGGCGGGGGTCACCTACGAGCAGTACTTC
CDR3aa: CASSQGWAGVTYEQYF
v_gene: TRBV3-1/TRBV3-2
abundance: few
d_gene: TRBD2
j_gene: TRBJ2-7

CDR3nt: TGCAGCGTTTCTAGCGGGGGCCGGGAGCAGTTCTTC
CDR3aa: CSVSSGGREQFF
v_gene: TRBV29-1
abundance: NA
d_gene: TRBD2
j_gene: TRBJ2-1

CDR3nt: TGTGCCAGCGCTCAGGGACAGGGGGCATACGAGCAGTACTTC
CDR3aa: CASAQGQGAYEQYF
v_gene: TRBV7-2
abundance: once
d_gene: TRBD1
j_gene: TRBJ2-7

CDR3nt: TGCAGCGTGATGGACATTCTCTCTGGAAACACCATATATTTT
CDR3aa: CSVMDILSGNTIYF
v_gene: TRBV29-1
abundance: once
d_gene: NA
j_gene: TRBJ1-3

CDR3nt: TGTGCCAGCAGTTTATCTAAGCGCGCCATATATTTT
CDR3aa: CASSLSKRAIYF
v_gene: TRBV12-3/TRBV12-4
abundance: NA
d_gene: NA
j_gene: TRBJ1-3

CDR3nt: TGTGCCAGCAGCCAACGGCAGGGAAGGTACTATGGCTACACCTTC
CDR3aa: CASSQRQGRYYGYTF
v_gene: TRBV3-1/TRBV3-2
abundance: NA
d_gene: NA
j_gene: TRBJ1-2

CDR3nt: TGTGCCAGCAGGGTCGACAGGGTAAGCTCCTACGAGCAGTACTTC
CDR3aa: CASRVDRVSSYEQYF
v_gene: TRBV2
abundance: NA
d_gene: TRBD1
j_gene: TRBJ2-7

CDR3nt: TGTGCCAGCAGTTTATCGATGGGTGGGGGGGCAGGCTCACCCCTCCACTTT
CDR3aa: CASSLSMGGGAGSPLHF
v_gene: TRBV27
abundance: NA
d_gene: NA
j_gene: TRBJ1-6

CDR3nt: TGTGCCAGCAGCTGGGGACAGGGGGACTACGAGCAGTACTTC
CDR3aa: CASSWGQGDYEQYF
v_gene: TRBV5-6
abundance: NA
d_gene: TRBD1
j_gene: TRBJ2-7

CDR3nt: TGTGCCAGCAGTCAGACAGGGGGATGGGGCTACACCTTC
CDR3aa: CASSQTGGWGYTF
v_gene: TRBV12-3/TRBV12-4
abundance: few
d_gene: TRBD1
j_gene: TRBJ1-2

CDR3nt: TGTGCCAGCAGCTTAGTTACGGGACAGGGTACCGCCGAGCAGTACTTC
CDR3aa: CASSLVTGQGTAEQYF
v_gene: TRBV7-2
abundance: NA
d_gene: TRBD1
j_gene: TRBJ2-7

CDR3nt: TGTGCCAGTAGTATAAGCGAGGAGAGGCGCACTGAAGCTTTCTTT
CDR3aa: CASSISEERRTEAFF
v_gene: TRBV19
abundance: NA
d_gene: NA
j_gene: TRBJ1-1

CDR3nt: TGTGCCAGCAGCCTGGGTACACACAATCAGCCCCAGCATTTT
CDR3aa: CASSLGTHNQPQHF
v_gene: TRBV5-6
abundance: NA
d_gene: NA
j_gene: TRBJ1-5

CDR3nt: TGTGCCAGCAGTCAAGGACAGGTCATGAACACTGAAGCTTTCTTT
CDR3aa: CASSQGQVMNTEAFF
v_gene: TRBV28
abundance: NA
d_gene: TRBD1
j_gene: TRBJ1-1

CDR3nt: TGTGCCAGCAGTCCGACAGGGATCCCCTACGAGCAGTACTTC
CDR3aa: CASSPTGIPYEQYF
v_gene: TRBV2
abundance: NA
d_gene: TRBD1
j_gene: TRBJ2-7

CDR3nt: TGTGCCAGCAGCTTCCCCCGGCCCAACCGGGGTCATGAGCAGTTCTTC
CDR3aa: CASSFPRPNRGHEQFF
v_gene: TRBV5-6
abundance: NA
d_gene: NA
j_gene: TRBJ2-1

CDR3nt: TGTGCCAGCAGCTTTAACGGGTTAGGAGACACCATATATTTT
CDR3aa: CASSFNGLGDTIYF
v_gene: TRBV7-2
abundance: NA
d_gene: NA
j_gene: TRBJ1-3

CDR3nt: TGTGCCAGCAGCCGGGGGTCGCTGAACACTGAAGCTTTCTTT
CDR3aa: CASSRGSLNTEAFF
v_gene: TRBV7-2
abundance: NA
d_gene: NA
j_gene: TRBJ1-1

CDR3nt: TGCGCCAGCAGCCAAGGTGTCAGAGGCTCTGGGGCCAACGTCCTGACTTTC
CDR3aa: CASSQGVRGSGANVLTF
v_gene: TRBV4-3
abundance: NA
d_gene: NA
j_gene: TRBJ2-6

CDR3nt: TGTGCCAGCAGTTTAAACGTGGGCGCCTCCTACAATGAGCAGTTCTTC
CDR3aa: CASSLNVGASYNEQFF
v_gene: TRBV28
abundance: NA
d_gene: NA
j_gene: TRBJ2-1

CDR3nt: TGTGCCTGGGAGGGGGAATCCAATTCACCCCTCCACTTT
CDR3aa: CAWEGESNSPLHF
v_gene: TRBV30
abundance: NA
d_gene: NA
j_gene: TRBJ1-6

CDR3nt: TGTGCCAGCAGCCAGACTCAAGGCCTTACTCAGCCCCAGCATTTT
CDR3aa: CASSQTQGLTQPQHF
v_gene: TRBV2
abundance: NA
d_gene: NA
j_gene: TRBJ1-5

CDR3nt: TGTGCCAGCAGGCCAGGCAAGGACCGGGACAGGTATAATTCACCCCTCCACTTT
CDR3aa: CASRPGKDRDRYNSPLHF
v_gene: TRBV25-1
abundance: NA
d_gene: TRBD1
j_gene: TRBJ1-6

CDR3nt: TGTGCCAGCAGCCAAGATTTTGGCGGGGGGCAACTCTCCTACGAGCAGTACTTC
CDR3aa: CASSQDFGGGQLSYEQYF
v_gene: TRBV4-2
abundance: NA
d_gene: TRBD2
j_gene: TRBJ2-7

CDR3nt: TGTGCCACCAGTGAAGCCGGGACAGGGGGCTACGAGCAGTACTTC
CDR3aa: CATSEAGTGGYEQYF
v_gene: TRBV24-1
abundance: NA
d_gene: TRBD1
j_gene: TRBJ2-7

CDR3nt: TGTGCCATCAGTCGGGACAACTCACCCCTCCACTTT
CDR3aa: CAISRDNSPLHF
v_gene: TRBV10-3
abundance: NA
d_gene: NA
j_gene: TRBJ1-6

CDR3nt: TGTGCCTGGAGTCGAGGGAATCAGCCCCAGCATTTT
CDR3aa: CAWSRGNQPQHF
v_gene: TRBV30
abundance: NA
d_gene: NA
j_gene: TRBJ1-5

CDR3nt: TGTGCCAGCAGTATGGGACAGACTAATGAAGCTTTCTTT
CDR3aa: CASSMGQTNEAFF
v_gene: TRBV12-3/TRBV12-4
abundance: NA
d_gene: TRBD1
j_gene: TRBJ1-1

CDR3nt: TGTGCCAGTAGTGTACAGGAAAACGATGAAAAACTGTTTTTT
CDR3aa: CASSVQENDEKLFF
v_gene: TRBV19
abundance: few
d_gene: NA
j_gene: TRBJ1-4

CDR3nt: TGCGCCAGCAGCCAAGGGACAGGGACCTACGAGCAGTACTTC
CDR3aa: CASSQGTGTYEQYF
v_gene: TRBV4-3
abundance: NA
d_gene: TRBD1
j_gene: TRBJ2-7

CDR3nt: TGTGCCAGCAGCTTACAGGGCGGTGCTAATGAAAAACTGTTTTTT
CDR3aa: CASSLQGGANEKLFF
v_gene: TRBV7-8
abundance: NA
d_gene: NA
j_gene: TRBJ1-4

CDR3nt: TGTGCCAGCAGAAACAGGGACAGGGGAGTTAAGGACACTGAAGCTTTCTTT
CDR3aa: CASRNRDRGVKDTEAFF
v_gene: TRBV3-1/TRBV3-2
abundance: NA
d_gene: TRBD1
j_gene: TRBJ1-1

CDR3nt: TGTGCCAGCAGTTACGTTTGGGAGGTCAGCACAGATACGCAGTATTTT
CDR3aa: CASSYVWEVSTDTQYF
v_gene: TRBV6-6
abundance: NA
d_gene: NA
j_gene: TRBJ2-3

CDR3nt: TGCGCCAGCAGTGAGTCCAGGAAAAATGAAAAACTGTTTTTT
CDR3aa: CASSESRKNEKLFF
v_gene: TRBV10-1
abundance: NA
d_gene: NA
j_gene: TRBJ1-4

CDR3nt: TGTGCCAGCAGTAGTACAGGGTCCTACGAGCAGTACTTC
CDR3aa: CASSSTGSYEQYF
v_gene: TRBV6-5
abundance: NA
d_gene: NA
j_gene: TRBJ2-7

CDR3nt: TGTGCCAGTCGTAGAGGGTCCGGGGAGCTGTTTTTT
CDR3aa: CASRRGSGELFF
v_gene: TRBV7-9
abundance: NA
d_gene: NA
j_gene: TRBJ2-2

CDR3nt: TGTGCCTGGAGTGCCCTCGGTGTCACCATATATTTT
CDR3aa: CAWSALGVTIYF
v_gene: TRBV30
abundance: NA
d_gene: NA
j_gene: TRBJ1-3

CDR3nt: TGTGCCAGCAGACAGGGGTTTTTGAACACTGAAGCTTTCTTT
CDR3aa: CASRQGFLNTEAFF
v_gene: TRBV28
abundance: medium-sized
d_gene: TRBD1
j_gene: TRBJ1-1

CDR3nt: TGTGCCAGCAGCCGCGGACAGGGAGTTACTTGGGGCTACACCTTC
CDR3aa: CASSRGQGVTWGYTF
v_gene: TRBV13
abundance: few
d_gene: TRBD1
j_gene: TRBJ1-2

CDR3nt: TGTGCCAGCAGCTTAGTGGGCAGGGATGGCTATGGCTACACCTTC
CDR3aa: CASSLVGRDGYGYTF
v_gene: TRBV7-8
abundance: NA
d_gene: NA
j_gene: TRBJ1-2

CDR3nt: TGTGCCAGCAGTCTAGGGAGGAACACTGAAGCTTTCTTT
CDR3aa: CASSLGRNTEAFF
v_gene: TRBV11-2
abundance: NA
d_gene: NA
j_gene: TRBJ1-1

CDR3nt: TGCGCCAGCAGCTTGACGGCTAGCGGGACCCCCTACGAGCAGTACTTC
CDR3aa: CASSLTASGTPYEQYF
v_gene: TRBV5-1
abundance: NA
d_gene: TRBD2
j_gene: TRBJ2-7

CDR3nt: TGTGCCAGCAGCGGGACAGGGGGTAGGTCACCCCTCCACTTT
CDR3aa: CASSGTGGRSPLHF
v_gene: TRBV6-2/TRBV6-3
abundance: NA
d_gene: TRBD1
j_gene: TRBJ1-6

CDR3nt: TGCGCCAGCAGCCCCAACACCCAGAACACTGAAGCTTTCTTT
CDR3aa: CASSPNTQNTEAFF
v_gene: TRBV5-1
abundance: NA
d_gene: NA
j_gene: TRBJ1-1